The 13 T cell receptor beta chains below were found in one sample sequenced in a study of cytomegalovirus exposure and HLA in healthy donors. This PCR relied on a set of 60 Vbeta primers and 13 Jbeta primers. Only in-frame clones appear in the TCRdb table, and some are missing; sequencing was by immunoSEQ multiplex PCR. The table lists 140,000 or so clones, roughly 80% of them singletons. The specimen was PBMCs. These receptors were collected from a man aged 35 to 55 in good health and CMV-seronegative.

The chain employs TRBV7-3 and TRBJ2-2; 11 bases line up with TRBD2. With 0 bases clipped from V and 0 bases from J, the junction kept 6 bases outside the gene matches. CDR3 size: 19 residues. Per the germline V gene, CDR1 is SGHTA and CDR2 is FQGTGA. CDR3 residues: CASSLTPASGGTNTGELFF. Here the CDR3 DNA reads TGTGCCAGCAGCTTAACGCCGGCTAGCGGGGGGACGAACACCGGGGAGCTGTTTTTT.

The chain uses TRBV7-9 and TRBJ2-5; possible D gene TRBD1, 6 bases. Trimming removed 4 bases at V and 1 base at J, with 7 bases between. The germline gives CDR1 SEHNR, CDR2 FQNEAQ (reference sequence). This CDR3 spans 13 amino acids. The CDR3 DNA reads as TGTGCCAGCAGCTACAGGGCCCAAGAGACCCAGTACTTC. It encodes CASSYRAQETQYF.

The chain has TRBV29-1 and TRBJ2-2, with 8 bases lining up with TRBD2. CDR1 SQVTM and CDR2 ANQGSEA come from the germline V gene. CDR3 length equals 15 residues. The J segment lost 2 bases and the V segment lost 7 bases, leaving 9 bases of the junction unmatched. CDR3 loop: CSATEAGGNTGELFF. In nucleotides, the CDR3 is TGCAGCGCCACGGAGGCGGGGGGAAACACCGGGGAGCTGTTTTTT.

This sequence joins TRBV27 and TRBJ1-5; maybe TRBD1 (5 bases). The V end was cut by 5 bases, the J end by 2 bases, with 13 bases between. The CDR3 is 15 residues long. Germline CDR1 reads MNHEY; CDR2 reads SMNVEV (reference sequence). CDR3 protein: CASSQGERGNQPQHF. For the CDR3, the DNA is TGTGCCAGCAGTCAAGGGGAACGGGGCAATCAGCCCCAGCATTTT.

This clone was detected only a few times. V and J are TRBV27 and TRBJ1-6, with TRBD1 matching 7 bases. This CDR3 region has 14 residues. V dropped 3 bases and J dropped 7; count of bases not matched to a gene: 3. The germline CDR1 and CDR2 sequences are MNHEY and SMNVEV (reference sequence). The CDR3 sequence: CASSLTGPNSPLHF. As DNA, the CDR3 is TGTGCCAGCAGTTTGACAGGGCCCAATTCACCCCTCCACTTT.

V gene TRBV19 combines with J gene TRBJ1-1; 9 positions agree with TRBD1. The V and J ends lost 9 bases and 5 bases, in that order; junction bases with no gene match: 22. CDR1 and CDR2 from the germline V gene are LNHDA and SQIVND (reference sequence). This CDR3 contains 18 residues. CDR3 loop: CASQGGQGGFGIRTEAFF. CDR3 bases: TGTGCCAGCCAAGGGGGACAGGGAGGATTCGGGATTCGGACTGAAGCTTTCTTT. Together with reference TRBV19 and TRBJ1-1, the CDR3 gives the full variable domain: DGGITQSPKYLFRKEGQNVTLSCEQNLNHDAMYWYRQDPGQGLRLIYYSQIVNDFQKGDIAEGYSVSREKKESFPLTVTSAQKNPTAFYLCASQGGQGGFGIRTEAFFGQGTRLTVV.

The chain couples TRBV7-2 to TRBJ2-7; TRBD2 agrees at 8 bases. Trimming cost V 7 bases and J 0 bases; bases outside gene matches: 11. Germline assignment: CDR1 SGHTA and CDR2 FQGNSA. The CDR3 has 16 amino acids. CDR3 nucleotides: TGTGCCAGCACCCTGGGGACTAGTCTTGGCTCCTACGAGCAGTACTTC. This codes for CASTLGTSLGSYEQYF.

The gene calls are TRBV7-3 and TRBJ2-7; tentatively, D is TRBD1 (6 bases). Trimming stripped 0 bases from V and 4 bases from J, with 13 bases between. The CDR3 length is 15 residues. The germline gives CDR1 SGHTA, CDR2 FQGTGA. CDR3 coding DNA: TGTGCCAGCAGCTTAACGGCAGGGGACCATTACGAGCAGTACTTC. It codes for CASSLTAGDHYEQYF.

Only one count was recorded for this clone. This chain joins TRBV5-1 and TRBJ2-3; the D is unclear. Germline lookup yields CDR1 SGHRS and CDR2 YFSETQ. The CDR3 has 14 amino acids. The V end lost 4 bases, the J end lost 1 base, and 10 bases lay between the germline ends. CDR3 loop: CASSHQKGTDTQYF. CDR3 in DNA: TGCGCCAGCAGCCACCAGAAAGGCACAGATACGCAGTATTTT.

This CDR3 reads CASSSNSGQAYGYTF. DNA for the CDR3: TGCGCCAGCAGCTCTAACTCGGGACAGGCCTATGGCTACACCTTC. The genes are TRBV5-1 and TRBJ1-2; 8 bases are a match to TRBD1. This CDR3 has 15 amino acids. The trim removed 3 bases at V and 4 bases at J, leaving 8 bases unmatched. In germline, CDR1 is SGHRS, CDR2 YFSETQ.

The chain links TRBV5-4 to TRBJ2-3, with D possibly TRBD2 on 5 matching bases. This CDR3 contains 16 residues. Trimming shortened V by 4 bases and J by 1 base, and 16 bases separated the two germline ends. CDR1 is SGHNT, CDR2 YYREEE, per germline (reference sequence). CDR3 amino acids: CASSLKRNLRTDTQYF. CDR3 DNA sequence: TGTGCCAGCAGCCTGAAGCGGAACTTACGCACAGATACGCAGTATTTT.

The rearrangement uses TRBV6-6 and TRBJ2-7, with 7 bases matching TRBD2. The CDR3 is 14 amino acids. Germline-derived CDR1 and CDR2 are MNHNY and SVGAGI (reference sequence). Germline trimming cut 0 bases from V and 3 bases from J; bases unmatched to any gene: 2. CDR3 nucleotide sequence: TGTGCCAGCAGTTACTCTGGCGGGGGCTACGAGCAGTACTTC. Protein: CASSYSGGGYEQYF.

This sequence joins TRBV29-1 and TRBJ2-2; possible D gene TRBD1, 5 bases. Trimming removed 2 bases from V and 2 bases from J, with 6 bases in between. From germline, CDR1 is SQVTM and CDR2 ANQGSEA. The CDR3 spans 13 residues. This CDR3 is CSVEQGNTGELFF. DNA of the CDR3: TGCAGCGTTGAACAGGGAAACACCGGGGAGCTGTTTTTT.